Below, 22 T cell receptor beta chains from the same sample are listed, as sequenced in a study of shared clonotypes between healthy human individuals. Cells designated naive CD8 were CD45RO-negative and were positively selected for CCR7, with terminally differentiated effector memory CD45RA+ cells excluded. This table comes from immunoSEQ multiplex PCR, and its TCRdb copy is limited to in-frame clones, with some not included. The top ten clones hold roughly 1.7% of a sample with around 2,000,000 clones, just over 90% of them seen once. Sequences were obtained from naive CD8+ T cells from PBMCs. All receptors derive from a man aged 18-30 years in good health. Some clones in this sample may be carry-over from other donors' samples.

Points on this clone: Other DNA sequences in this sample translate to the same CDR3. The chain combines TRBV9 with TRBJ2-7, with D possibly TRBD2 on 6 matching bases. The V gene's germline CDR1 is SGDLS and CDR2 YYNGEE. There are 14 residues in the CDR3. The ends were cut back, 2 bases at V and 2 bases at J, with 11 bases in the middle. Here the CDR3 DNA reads TGTGCCAGCAGCGTTGGGGAGGCTCCCTACGAGCAGTACTTC. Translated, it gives CASSVGEAPYEQYF.

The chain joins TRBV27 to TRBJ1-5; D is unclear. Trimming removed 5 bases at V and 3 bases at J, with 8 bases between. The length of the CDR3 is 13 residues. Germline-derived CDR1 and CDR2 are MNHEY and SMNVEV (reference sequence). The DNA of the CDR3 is TGTGCCAGCAGTATCGGTTACAATCAGCCCCAGCATTTT. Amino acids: CASSIGYNQPQHF.

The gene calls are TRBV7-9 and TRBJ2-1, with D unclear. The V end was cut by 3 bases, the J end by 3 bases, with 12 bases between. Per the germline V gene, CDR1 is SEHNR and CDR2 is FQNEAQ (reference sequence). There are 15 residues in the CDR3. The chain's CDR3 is CASSFPLLGYNEQFF. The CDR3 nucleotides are TGTGCCAGCAGCTTTCCTTTACTGGGCTACAATGAGCAGTTCTTC.

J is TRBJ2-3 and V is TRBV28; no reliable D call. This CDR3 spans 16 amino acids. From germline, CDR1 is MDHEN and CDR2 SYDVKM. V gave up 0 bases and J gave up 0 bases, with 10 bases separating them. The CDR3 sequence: CASSLWASPSTDTQYF. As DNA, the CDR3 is TGTGCCAGCAGTTTATGGGCTAGTCCTAGCACAGATACGCAGTATTTT.

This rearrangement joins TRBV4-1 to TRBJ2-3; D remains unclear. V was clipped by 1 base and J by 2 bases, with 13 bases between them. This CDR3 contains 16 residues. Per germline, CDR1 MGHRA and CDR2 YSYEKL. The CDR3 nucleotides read TGCGCCAGCAGCCAAGTCAGCTCTCTTCCCACAGATACGCAGTATTTT. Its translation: CASSQVSSLPTDTQYF.

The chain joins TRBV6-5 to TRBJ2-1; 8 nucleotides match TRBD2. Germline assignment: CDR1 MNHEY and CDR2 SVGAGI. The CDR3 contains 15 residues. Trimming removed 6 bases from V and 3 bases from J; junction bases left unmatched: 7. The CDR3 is CASRVRGGLYNEQFF. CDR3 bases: TGTGCCAGCAGGGTACGGGGGGGGCTCTACAATGAGCAGTTCTTC.

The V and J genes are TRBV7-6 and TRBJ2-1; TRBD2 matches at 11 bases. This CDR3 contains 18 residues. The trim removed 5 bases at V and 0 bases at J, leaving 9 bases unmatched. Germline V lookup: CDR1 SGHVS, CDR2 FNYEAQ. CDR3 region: CASSPSSGRASSYNEQFF. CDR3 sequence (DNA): TGTGCCAGCAGCCCCAGTAGCGGGAGGGCCTCCTCCTACAATGAGCAGTTCTTC.

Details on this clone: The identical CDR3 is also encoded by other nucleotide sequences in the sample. The CDR3 DNA reads as TGTGCCAGCTCACCCCAGGGTTCCTACGAGCAGTACTTC. Translation gives CASSPQGSYEQYF. The genes are TRBV18 and TRBJ2-7; maybe TRBD1 (5 bases). This CDR3 is built from 13 residues. Germline-derived CDR1 and CDR2 are KGHSH and LQKENI. With 3 bases removed from V and 1 base from J, the gap between germline ends came to 7 bases.

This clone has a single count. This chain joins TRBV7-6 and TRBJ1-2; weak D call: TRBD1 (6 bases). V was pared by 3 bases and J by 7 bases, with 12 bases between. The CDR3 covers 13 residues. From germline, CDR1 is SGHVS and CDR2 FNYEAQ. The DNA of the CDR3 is TGTGCCAGCAGCTTCTCGGACAGAATTGGCTACACCTTC. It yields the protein CASSFSDRIGYTF.

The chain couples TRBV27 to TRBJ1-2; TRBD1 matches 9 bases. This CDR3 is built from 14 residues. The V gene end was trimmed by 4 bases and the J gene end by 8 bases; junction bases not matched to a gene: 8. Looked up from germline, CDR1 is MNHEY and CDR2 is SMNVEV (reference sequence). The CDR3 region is CASSSGTGNIGYTF. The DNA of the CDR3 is TGTGCCAGCAGTTCCGGGACAGGGAATATAGGCTACACCTTC.

The CDR3 sequence: CASRTSGRARDEQFF. The CDR3 nucleotides read TGTGCCAGCAGAACTAGCGGGAGGGCCAGGGATGAGCAGTTCTTC. The rearrangement joins TRBV2 to TRBJ2-1, with TRBD2 matching 13 bases. The germline V gene encodes CDR1 SNHLY and CDR2 FYNNEI. The CDR3 consists of 15 residues. Germline trimming cut 6 bases from V and 8 bases from J; bases unmatched to any gene: 7.

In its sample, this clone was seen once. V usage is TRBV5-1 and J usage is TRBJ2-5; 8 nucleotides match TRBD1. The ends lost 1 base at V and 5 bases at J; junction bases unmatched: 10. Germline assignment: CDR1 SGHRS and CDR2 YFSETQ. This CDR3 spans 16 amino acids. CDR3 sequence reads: CASSLIGAGGAETQYF. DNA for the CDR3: TGCGCCAGCAGCTTGATCGGCGCAGGGGGCGCGGAGACCCAGTACTTC.

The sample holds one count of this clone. The CDR3 region is CASSPSGIAGMNQAKNIQYF. CDR3 sequence (DNA): TGCGCCAGCAGCCCTAGCGGGATTGCTGGGATGAATCAAGCCAAAAACATTCAGTACTTC. The rearrangement links TRBV5-1 to TRBJ2-4; the match to TRBD2 covers 9 bases. The J segment lost 0 bases and the V segment lost 4 bases, leaving 17 bases of the junction unmatched. This CDR3 has 20 residues. CDR1 SGHRS and CDR2 YFSETQ come from the germline V gene.

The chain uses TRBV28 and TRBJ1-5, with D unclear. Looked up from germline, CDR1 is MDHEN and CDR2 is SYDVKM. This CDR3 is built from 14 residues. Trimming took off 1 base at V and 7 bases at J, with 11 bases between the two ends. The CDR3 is CASSLSVQRQPQHF. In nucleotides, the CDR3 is TGTGCCAGCAGTTTATCTGTACAGAGGCAGCCCCAGCATTTT. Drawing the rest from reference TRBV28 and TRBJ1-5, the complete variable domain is DVKVTQSSRYLVKRTGEKVFLECVQDMDHENMFWYRQDPGLGLRLIYFSYDVKMKEKGDIPEGYSVSREKKERFSLILESASTNQTSMYLCASSLSVQRQPQHFGDGTRLSIL.

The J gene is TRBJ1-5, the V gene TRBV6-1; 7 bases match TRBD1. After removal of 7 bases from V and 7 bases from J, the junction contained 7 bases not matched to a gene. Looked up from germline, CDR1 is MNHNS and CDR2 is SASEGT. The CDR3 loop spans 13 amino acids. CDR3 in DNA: TGTGCCAGCAAGACAGGGAGCGACCAGCCCCAGCATTTT. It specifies CASKTGSDQPQHF.

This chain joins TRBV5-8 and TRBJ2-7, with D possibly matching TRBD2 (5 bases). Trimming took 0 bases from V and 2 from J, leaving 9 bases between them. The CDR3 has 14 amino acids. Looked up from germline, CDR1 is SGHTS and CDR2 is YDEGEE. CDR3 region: CASSLAGVTYEQYF. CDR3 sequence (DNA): TGTGCCAGCAGCTTGGCCGGGGTTACCTACGAGCAGTACTTC. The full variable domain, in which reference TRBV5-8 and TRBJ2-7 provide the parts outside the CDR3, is EAGVTQSPTHLIKTRGQQATLRCSPISGHTSVYWYQQALGLGLQFLLWYDEGEERNRGNFPPRFSGRQFPNYSSELNVNALELEDSALYLCASSLAGVTYEQYFGPGTRLTVT.

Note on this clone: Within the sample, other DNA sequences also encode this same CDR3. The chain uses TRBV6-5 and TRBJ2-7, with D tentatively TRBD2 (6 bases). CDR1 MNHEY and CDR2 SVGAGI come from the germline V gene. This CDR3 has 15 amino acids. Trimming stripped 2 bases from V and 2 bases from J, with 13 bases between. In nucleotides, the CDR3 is TGTGCCAGCAGTTACGAGGAGGGAGCGGCCTACGAGCAGTACTTC. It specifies CASSYEEGAAYEQYF.

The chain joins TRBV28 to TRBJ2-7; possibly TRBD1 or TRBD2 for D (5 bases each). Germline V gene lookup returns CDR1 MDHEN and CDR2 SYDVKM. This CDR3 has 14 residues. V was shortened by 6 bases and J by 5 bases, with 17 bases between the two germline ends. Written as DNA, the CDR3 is TGTGCCAGCAGGGACTCGGGAAGGGGCAACGAGCAGTACTTC. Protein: CASRDSGRGNEQYF.

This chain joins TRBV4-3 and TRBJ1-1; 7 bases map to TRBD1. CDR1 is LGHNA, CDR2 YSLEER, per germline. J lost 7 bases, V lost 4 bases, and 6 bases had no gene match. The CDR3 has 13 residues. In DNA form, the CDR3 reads TGCGCCAGCAGCCTCGACAGGGTCAGTGAAGCTTTCTTT. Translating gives CASSLDRVSEAFF.

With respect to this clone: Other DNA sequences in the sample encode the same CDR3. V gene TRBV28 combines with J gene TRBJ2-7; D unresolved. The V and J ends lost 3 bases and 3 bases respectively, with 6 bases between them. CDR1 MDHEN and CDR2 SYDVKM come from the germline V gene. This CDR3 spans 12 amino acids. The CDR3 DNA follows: TGTGCCAGCAGTTTGAAGGGCTACGAGCAGTACTTC. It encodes CASSLKGYEQYF.

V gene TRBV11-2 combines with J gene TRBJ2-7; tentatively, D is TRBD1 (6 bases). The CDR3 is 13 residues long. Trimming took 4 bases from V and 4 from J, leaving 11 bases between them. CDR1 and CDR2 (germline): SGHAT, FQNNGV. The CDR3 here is CASSYRERYEQYF. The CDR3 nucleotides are TGTGCCAGCAGCTACAGGGAAAGATACGAGCAGTACTTC.

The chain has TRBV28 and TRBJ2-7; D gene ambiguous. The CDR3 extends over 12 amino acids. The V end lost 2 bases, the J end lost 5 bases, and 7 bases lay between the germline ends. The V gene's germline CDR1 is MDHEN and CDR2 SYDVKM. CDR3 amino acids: CASSLDIHEQYF. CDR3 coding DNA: TGTGCCAGCAGTTTAGATATCCACGAGCAGTACTTC.